This T cell receptor beta chain originates from a study of cytomegalovirus exposure and HLA in healthy donors. Primers included in the PCR were 60 Vbeta and 13 Jbeta primers. Clones were sequenced by immunoSEQ multiplex PCR, and TCRdb holds only the in-frame ones, with some missing. This sample has under 140,000 clones, with over 60% found just once. This clone showed up many times. The germline V gene has CDR1 MNHNS and CDR2 SASEGT. V gave up 4 bases and J gave up 3 bases, with 7 bases separating them. There are 14 residues in the CDR3. The V gene is TRBV6-1, the J gene TRBJ2-6; D ambiguous. Sequenced sample: PBMCs. The sequence came from a woman aged 60-75 years in good health and CMV-seropositive. The DNA of the CDR3 is TGTGCCAGCAGTGCACTGCTTGGGGCCAACGTCCTGACTTTC. Amino acids: CASSALLGANVLTF.